The rows below give T cell receptor beta chains drawn from one sample of a study of T cells in Graves' hyperthyroidism and ophthalmopathy. TCRdb ran MiXCR on the multiplex PCR reads and lists one entry per CDR3 protein. The data hold roughly 700,000 distinct CDR3 sequences, with approximately 36% observed a single time. The sequenced material came from blood. Receptors originate from a middle-aged woman with Graves' hyperthyroidism. The CDR3 runs from the conserved cysteine through the conserved F or W. Fields, in order: V gene, J gene, CDR3 length, clone size, D gene, CDR3 protein, CDR3 DNA. A D gene is named only where the DNA matches it firmly. Expanded clones get a size class; other rows say once, few or many, or leave the size out.

v_gene: TRBV25-1
j_gene: TRBJ1-6
len: 15
abundance: NA
d_gene: TRBD1
CDR3aa: CASSAAGQGNSPLHF
CDR3nt: TGTGCCAGCAGTGCCGCGGGACAGGGCAATTCACCCCTCCACTTT

v_gene: TRBV5-1
j_gene: TRBJ2-2
len: 16
abundance: NA
d_gene: NA
CDR3aa: CASSLGTRGPTGELFF
CDR3nt: TGTGCCAGCAGCTTAGGTACGAGGGGACCCACCGGGGAGCTGTTTTTT

v_gene: TRBV10-3
j_gene: TRBJ2-5
len: 13
abundance: NA
d_gene: NA
CDR3aa: CAISRLVKETQYF
CDR3nt: TGTGCCATCAGTCGTCTAGTTAAAGAGACCCAGTACTTC

v_gene: TRBV6-6
j_gene: TRBJ1-5
len: 13
abundance: few
d_gene: NA
CDR3aa: CASSYYGAQPQHF
CDR3nt: TGTGCCAGCAGTTATTATGGGGCGCAGCCCCAGCATTTT

v_gene: TRBV15
j_gene: TRBJ2-2
len: 16
abundance: many
d_gene: NA
CDR3aa: CATSRDPSLKLGELFF
CDR3nt: TGTGCCACCAGCAGAGATCCCTCCCTGAAACTCGGGGAGCTGTTTTTT

v_gene: TRBV4-2
j_gene: TRBJ2-7
len: 15
abundance: few
d_gene: TRBD2
CDR3aa: CASSHGLAGLREQYF
CDR3nt: TGTGCCAGCAGCCACGGACTAGCGGGACTCCGCGAGCAGTACTTC

v_gene: TRBV7-2
j_gene: TRBJ1-1
len: 17
abundance: NA
d_gene: NA
CDR3aa: CASSLAPGRPLYTEAFF
CDR3nt: TGTGCCAGCAGCTTAGCTCCAGGACGGCCTTTGTACACTGAAGCTTTCTTT

v_gene: TRBV15
j_gene: TRBJ1-4
len: 14
abundance: many
d_gene: NA
CDR3aa: CATSRDRGLEKLFF
CDR3nt: TGTGCCACCAGCAGAGATAGGGGTCTTGAAAAACTGTTTTTT

v_gene: TRBV12-3/TRBV12-4
j_gene: TRBJ1-1
len: 12
abundance: NA
d_gene: NA
CDR3aa: CASRRDNTEAFF
CDR3nt: TGTGCCAGCAGGCGGGATAACACTGAAGCTTTCTTT

v_gene: TRBV5-5
j_gene: TRBJ1-5
len: 14
abundance: NA
d_gene: TRBD1
CDR3aa: CASSSGGVNQPQHF
CDR3nt: TGTGCCAGCAGTTCAGGGGGCGTCAATCAGCCCCAGCATTTT

v_gene: TRBV25-1
j_gene: TRBJ2-5
len: 13
abundance: NA
d_gene: NA
CDR3aa: CASTTDYQETQYF
CDR3nt: TGTGCCAGCACTACGGATTACCAAGAGACCCAGTACTTC

v_gene: TRBV15
j_gene: TRBJ1-5
len: 15
abundance: many
d_gene: NA
CDR3aa: CATSEQGRGNQPQHF
CDR3nt: TGTGCCACCAGCGAACAGGGAAGGGGCAATCAGCCCCAGCATTTT

v_gene: TRBV7-9
j_gene: TRBJ2-7
len: 15
abundance: NA
d_gene: TRBD2
CDR3aa: CASSLVMLAACEQYF
CDR3nt: TGTGCCAGCAGCTTAGTAATGCTAGCGGCCTGCGAGCAGTACTTC

v_gene: TRBV14
j_gene: TRBJ1-6
len: 17
abundance: NA
d_gene: NA
CDR3aa: CASSQVRGRTVNSPLHF
CDR3nt: TGTGCCAGCAGCCAAGTCAGGGGTCGTACTGTAAATTCACCCCTCCACTTT

v_gene: TRBV7-2
j_gene: TRBJ1-5
len: 11
abundance: many
d_gene: NA
CDR3aa: CASRARGPQHF
CDR3nt: TGTGCCAGCAGGGCCCGGGGACCCCAGCATTTT

v_gene: TRBV7-8
j_gene: TRBJ1-1
len: 14
abundance: many
d_gene: NA
CDR3aa: CASSFDRMNTEAFF
CDR3nt: TGTGCCAGCAGCTTCGACAGAATGAACACTGAAGCTTTCTTT

v_gene: TRBV10-3
j_gene: TRBJ1-4
len: 14
abundance: NA
d_gene: NA
CDR3aa: CAISEKRANEKLFF
CDR3nt: TGTGCCATCAGTGAGAAGAGGGCTAATGAAAAACTGTTTTTT

v_gene: TRBV10-2
j_gene: TRBJ1-1
len: 13
abundance: NA
d_gene: NA
CDR3aa: CASSPLGFTEAFF
CDR3nt: TGTGCCAGCAGCCCCCTGGGATTCACTGAAGCTTTCTTT

v_gene: TRBV7-2
j_gene: TRBJ1-1
len: 13
abundance: NA
d_gene: NA
CDR3aa: CASGGQQGTEAFF
CDR3nt: TGTGCCAGCGGGGGTCAACAGGGAACTGAAGCTTTCTTT

v_gene: TRBV7-9
j_gene: TRBJ1-2
len: 14
abundance: many
d_gene: TRBD1
CDR3aa: CASSMGQGNYGYTF
CDR3nt: TGTGCCAGCAGCATGGGACAGGGAAACTATGGCTACACCTTC

v_gene: TRBV4-1
j_gene: TRBJ2-7
len: 15
abundance: NA
d_gene: TRBD2
CDR3aa: CASSQEQLREDEQYF
CDR3nt: TGCGCCAGCAGCCAAGAGCAGCTCCGGGAGGACGAGCAGTACTTC

v_gene: TRBV29-1
j_gene: TRBJ1-2
len: 15
abundance: few
d_gene: NA
CDR3aa: CSVEALGGKPYGYTF
CDR3nt: TGCAGCGTTGAAGCCTTGGGAGGGAAACCCTATGGCTACACCTTC

v_gene: TRBV10-3
j_gene: TRBJ1-2
len: 20
abundance: few
d_gene: TRBD1
CDR3aa: CAISEFQGGLLIGTLYGYTF
CDR3nt: TGTGCCATCAGTGAGTTTCAGGGGGGCCTCCTAATCGGTACCTTATATGGCTACACCTTC

v_gene: TRBV10-1
j_gene: TRBJ1-6
len: 16
abundance: many
d_gene: NA
CDR3aa: CASSDPSGVHNSPLHF
CDR3nt: TGCGCCAGCAGTGACCCTTCCGGAGTACATAATTCACCCCTCCACTTT

v_gene: TRBV7-2
j_gene: TRBJ2-3
len: 12
abundance: few
d_gene: NA
CDR3aa: CASSLDRDTQYF
CDR3nt: TGTGCCAGCAGTCTCGATAGAGATACGCAGTATTTT

v_gene: TRBV4-3
j_gene: TRBJ1-2
len: 15
abundance: NA
d_gene: NA
CDR3aa: CASSIGGHSNYGYTF
CDR3nt: TGCGCCAGCAGTATCGGCGGGCATTCGAACTATGGCTACACCTTC

v_gene: TRBV7-9
j_gene: TRBJ2-7
len: 15
abundance: many
d_gene: TRBD1
CDR3aa: CASSARGQGSYEQYF
CDR3nt: TGTGCCAGCAGCGCTCGGGGACAGGGTTCCTACGAGCAGTACTTC

v_gene: TRBV2
j_gene: TRBJ2-7
len: 15
abundance: NA
d_gene: NA
CDR3aa: CASSEKSGRPYEQYF
CDR3nt: TGTGCCAGCAGTGAAAAGTCTGGGCGGCCCTACGAGCAGTACTTC

v_gene: TRBV13
j_gene: TRBJ1-4
len: 15
abundance: many
d_gene: NA
CDR3aa: CASSLGQLGGEKLFF
CDR3nt: TGTGCCAGCAGCTTAGGACAGCTGGGGGGTGAAAAACTGTTTTTT

v_gene: TRBV10-3
j_gene: TRBJ1-1
len: 16
abundance: many
d_gene: TRBD1
CDR3aa: CAISESRDRGLSEAFF
CDR3nt: TGTGCCATCAGTGAGTCTCGGGACAGGGGATTAAGTGAAGCTTTCTTT

v_gene: TRBV6-5
j_gene: TRBJ2-2
len: 15
abundance: NA
d_gene: TRBD1
CDR3aa: CAISYLWTGSGELFF
CDR3nt: TGTGCCATCAGTTACCTTTGGACAGGGTCCGGGGAGCTGTTTTTT

v_gene: TRBV7-2
j_gene: TRBJ2-5
len: 15
abundance: many
d_gene: TRBD2
CDR3aa: CASPSPREGQETQYF
CDR3nt: TGTGCCAGCCCCTCGCCCCGGGAGGGACAAGAGACCCAGTACTTC

v_gene: TRBV4-1
j_gene: TRBJ1-3
len: 17
abundance: few
d_gene: NA
CDR3aa: CASSPEGRVDAGNTIYF
CDR3nt: TGCGCCAGCAGCCCTGAGGGCAGGGTTGATGCTGGAAACACCATATATTTT

v_gene: TRBV9
j_gene: TRBJ2-2
len: 16
abundance: NA
d_gene: NA
CDR3aa: CASSVLAGQNTGELFF
CDR3nt: TGTGCCAGCAGCGTACTCGCGGGACAGAACACCGGGGAGCTGTTTTTT

v_gene: TRBV12-3/TRBV12-4
j_gene: TRBJ2-7
len: 14
abundance: few
d_gene: NA
CDR3aa: CASTKRAGNYEQYF
CDR3nt: TGTGCCAGCACCAAAAGGGCAGGGAACTACGAGCAGTACTTC

v_gene: TRBV6-6
j_gene: TRBJ2-7
len: 12
abundance: few
d_gene: NA
CDR3aa: CASSEGFNEQYF
CDR3nt: TGTGCCAGCAGCGAGGGGTTCAACGAGCAGTACTTC

v_gene: TRBV7-6
j_gene: TRBJ1-2
len: 14
abundance: many
d_gene: NA
CDR3aa: CASSLEGFGNGYTF
CDR3nt: TGTGCCAGCAGCTTAGAAGGGTTTGGGAATGGCTACACCTTC

v_gene: TRBV19
j_gene: TRBJ1-2
len: 11
abundance: many
d_gene: NA
CDR3aa: CASLWNYGYTF
CDR3nt: TGTGCCAGCCTTTGGAACTATGGCTACACCTTC

v_gene: TRBV9
j_gene: TRBJ1-4
len: 15
abundance: NA
d_gene: NA
CDR3aa: CASSVAWGMGEKLFF
CDR3nt: TGTGCCAGCAGCGTAGCTTGGGGTATGGGTGAAAAACTGTTTTTT

v_gene: TRBV5-1
j_gene: TRBJ1-2
len: 17
abundance: few
d_gene: TRBD1
CDR3aa: CASSLGPASGTGHGYTF
CDR3nt: TGCGCCAGCAGCTTGGGGCCCGCCTCCGGGACAGGGCATGGCTACACCTTC

v_gene: TRBV28
j_gene: TRBJ1-5
len: 15
abundance: few
d_gene: NA
CDR3aa: CASSAPGAPRQPQHF
CDR3nt: TGTGCCAGCAGTGCTCCAGGGGCCCCGAGACAGCCCCAGCATTTT

v_gene: TRBV2
j_gene: TRBJ1-5
len: 15
abundance: NA
d_gene: NA
CDR3aa: CASSEGGVSNQPQHF
CDR3nt: TGTGCCAGCAGTGAAGGGGGTGTTAGCAATCAGCCCCAGCATTTT

v_gene: TRBV7-9
j_gene: TRBJ2-5
len: 15
abundance: NA
d_gene: NA
CDR3aa: CASSAPDCYQETQYF
CDR3nt: TGTGCCAGCAGCGCCCCGGACTGCTACCAAGAGACCCAGTACTTC

v_gene: TRBV29-1
j_gene: TRBJ2-5
len: 11
abundance: many
d_gene: NA
CDR3aa: CSVEASWAQYF
CDR3nt: TGCAGCGTTGAGGCTAGTTGGGCCCAGTACTTC

v_gene: TRBV7-8
j_gene: TRBJ2-7
len: 15
abundance: NA
d_gene: TRBD2
CDR3aa: CASSQSTSGVYEQYF
CDR3nt: TGTGCCAGCAGCCAGTCGACTAGCGGGGTCTACGAGCAGTACTTC